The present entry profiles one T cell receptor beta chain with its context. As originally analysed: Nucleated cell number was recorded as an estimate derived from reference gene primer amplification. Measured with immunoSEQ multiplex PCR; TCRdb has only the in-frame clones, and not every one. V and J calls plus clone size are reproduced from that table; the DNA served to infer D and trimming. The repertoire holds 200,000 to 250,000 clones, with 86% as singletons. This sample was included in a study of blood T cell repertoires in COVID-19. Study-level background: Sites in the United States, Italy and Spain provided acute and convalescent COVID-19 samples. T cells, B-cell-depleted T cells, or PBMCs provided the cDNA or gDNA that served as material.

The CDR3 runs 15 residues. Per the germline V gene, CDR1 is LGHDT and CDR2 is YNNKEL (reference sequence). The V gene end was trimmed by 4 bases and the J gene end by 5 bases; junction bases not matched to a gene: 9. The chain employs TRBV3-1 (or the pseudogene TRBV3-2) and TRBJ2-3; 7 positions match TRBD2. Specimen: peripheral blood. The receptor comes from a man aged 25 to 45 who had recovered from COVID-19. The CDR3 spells CASSPGGGSGDTQYF. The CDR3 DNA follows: TGTGCCAGCAGCCCGGGGGGAGGATCCGGAGATACGCAGTATTTT.